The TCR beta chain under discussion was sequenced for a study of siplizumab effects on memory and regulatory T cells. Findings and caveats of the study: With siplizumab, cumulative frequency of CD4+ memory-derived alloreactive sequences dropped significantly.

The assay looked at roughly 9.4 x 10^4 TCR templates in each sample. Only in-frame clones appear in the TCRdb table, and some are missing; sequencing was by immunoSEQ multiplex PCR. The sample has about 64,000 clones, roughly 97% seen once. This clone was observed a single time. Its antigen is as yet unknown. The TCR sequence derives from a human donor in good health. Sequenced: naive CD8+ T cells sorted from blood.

The CDR3 coding sequence is TGCGCCAGCAGCCAAGATGGGCCTCCAGATGGCTACACCTTC. Translated: CASSQDGPPDGYTF. The J gene is TRBJ1-2, the V gene TRBV4-1; no definite D call. The CDR3 runs to 14 residues. The V end lost 0 bases, the J end lost 6 bases, and 11 bases lay between the germline ends. Germline loops: CDR1 MGHRA, CDR2 YSYEKL.